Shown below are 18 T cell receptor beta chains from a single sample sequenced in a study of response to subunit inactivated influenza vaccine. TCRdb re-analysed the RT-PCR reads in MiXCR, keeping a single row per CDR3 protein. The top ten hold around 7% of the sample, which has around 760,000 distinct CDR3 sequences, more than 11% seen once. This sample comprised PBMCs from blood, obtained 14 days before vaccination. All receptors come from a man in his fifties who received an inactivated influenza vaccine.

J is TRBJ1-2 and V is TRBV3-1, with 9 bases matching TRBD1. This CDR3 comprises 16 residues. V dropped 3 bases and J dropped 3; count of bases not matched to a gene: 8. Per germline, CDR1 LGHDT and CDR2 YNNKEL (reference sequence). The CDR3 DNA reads TGTGCCAGCAGCCACGCCTCGAGGACAGGGGACTATGGCTACACCTTC. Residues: CASSHASRTGDYGYTF.

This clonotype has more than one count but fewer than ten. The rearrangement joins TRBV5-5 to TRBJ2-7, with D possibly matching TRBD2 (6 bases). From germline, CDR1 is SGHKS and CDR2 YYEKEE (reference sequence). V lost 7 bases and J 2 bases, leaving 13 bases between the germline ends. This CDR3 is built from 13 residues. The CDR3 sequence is CASQRRDPYEQYF. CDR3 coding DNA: TGTGCCAGCCAGAGGAGGGACCCCTACGAGCAGTACTTC.

This CDR3 reads CASSPGQSVYEQYF. Written as DNA, the CDR3 is TGTGCCAGCAGTCCGGGACAATCTGTCTACGAGCAGTACTTC. The V gene is TRBV6-2 or TRBV6-3, the J gene TRBJ2-7; possible D gene TRBD1, 6 bases. V lost 5 bases and J 3 bases, leaving 14 bases between the germline ends. CDR1 and CDR2 (germline): MNHEY, SVGEGT. The CDR3 is made up of 14 amino acids.

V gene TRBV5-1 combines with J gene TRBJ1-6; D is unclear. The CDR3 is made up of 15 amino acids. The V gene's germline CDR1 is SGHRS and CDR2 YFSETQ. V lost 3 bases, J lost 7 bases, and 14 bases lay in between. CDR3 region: CASSSLDGLNSPLHF. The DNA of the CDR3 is TGCGCCAGCAGCTCCCTGGACGGGTTGAATTCACCCCTCCACTTT.

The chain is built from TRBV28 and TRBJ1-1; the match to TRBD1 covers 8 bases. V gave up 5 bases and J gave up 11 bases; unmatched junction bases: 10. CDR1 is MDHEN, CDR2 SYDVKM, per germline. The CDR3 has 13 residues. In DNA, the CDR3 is TGTGCCAGCAGTCCCAGGGGGCGAGGCGGTGCTTTCTTT. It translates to CASSPRGRGGAFF.

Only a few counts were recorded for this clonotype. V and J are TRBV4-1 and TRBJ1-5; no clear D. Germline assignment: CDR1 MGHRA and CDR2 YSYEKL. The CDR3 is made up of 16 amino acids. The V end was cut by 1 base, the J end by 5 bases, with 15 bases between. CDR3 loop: CASSQANSGLYQPQHF. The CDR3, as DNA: TGCGCCAGCAGCCAAGCGAACTCAGGACTTTATCAGCCCCAGCATTTT.

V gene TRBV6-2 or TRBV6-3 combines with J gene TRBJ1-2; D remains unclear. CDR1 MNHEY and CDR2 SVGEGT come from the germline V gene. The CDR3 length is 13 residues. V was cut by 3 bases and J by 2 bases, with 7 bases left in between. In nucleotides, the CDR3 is TGTGCCAGCAGTTATGCCAGGAACTATGGCTACACCTTC. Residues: CASSYARNYGYTF.

The CDR3 spells CASSQDRGDNSPLHF. The CDR3 DNA sequence: TGCGCCAGCAGCCAAGACAGGGGGGATAATTCACCCCTCCACTTT. The chain employs TRBV4-3 and TRBJ1-6; 7 bases are a match to TRBD1. The germline CDR1 and CDR2 sequences are LGHNA and YSLEER. This CDR3 comprises 15 residues. Trimming took 0 bases from V and 5 from J; bases not matched to a gene: 1.

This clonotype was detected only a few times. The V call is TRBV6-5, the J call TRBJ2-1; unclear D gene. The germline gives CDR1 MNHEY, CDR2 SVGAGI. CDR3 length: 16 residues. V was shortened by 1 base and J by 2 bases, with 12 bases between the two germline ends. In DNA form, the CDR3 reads TGTGCCAGCAGTTACTTGGCGGAGACCGCCTACAATGAGCAGTTCTTC. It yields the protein CASSYLAETAYNEQFF.

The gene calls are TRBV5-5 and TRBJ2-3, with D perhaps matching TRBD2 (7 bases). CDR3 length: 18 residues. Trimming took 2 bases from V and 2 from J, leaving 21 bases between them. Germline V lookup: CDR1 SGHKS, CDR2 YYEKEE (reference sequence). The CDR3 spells CASSLVLGGARNTDTQYF. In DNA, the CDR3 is TGTGCCAGCAGCTTAGTCCTGGGGGGGGCTCGGAACACAGATACGCAGTATTTT.

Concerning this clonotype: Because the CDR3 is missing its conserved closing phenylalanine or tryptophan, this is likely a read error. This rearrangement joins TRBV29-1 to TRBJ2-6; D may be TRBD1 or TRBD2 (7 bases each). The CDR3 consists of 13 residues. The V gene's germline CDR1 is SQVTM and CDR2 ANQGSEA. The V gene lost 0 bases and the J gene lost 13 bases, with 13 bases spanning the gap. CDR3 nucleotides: TGCAGCGTTGAAGAAGGGGGGGACAGTGTCCTGACTTCC. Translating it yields CSVEEGGDSVLTS.

CDR3 loop: CSAKLGGREATQYF. The DNA of the CDR3 is TGCAGTGCGAAATTGGGCGGGAGGGAAGCTACGCAGTATTTT. The chain combines TRBV20-1 with TRBJ2-3, with 9 bases matching TRBD2. CDR1 and CDR2 from the germline V gene are DFQATT and SNEGSKA (reference sequence). V trimming: 6 bases; J trimming: 8 bases; junction bases outside the gene matches: 12. This CDR3 is 14 amino acids long.

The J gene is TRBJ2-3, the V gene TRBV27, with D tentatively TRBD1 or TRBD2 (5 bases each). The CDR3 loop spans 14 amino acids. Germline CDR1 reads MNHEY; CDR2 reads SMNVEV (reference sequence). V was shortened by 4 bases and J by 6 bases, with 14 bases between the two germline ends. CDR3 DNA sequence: TGTGCCAGCAGTTGGGGGTCTTACACGGATACGCAGTATTTT. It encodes CASSWGSYTDTQYF.

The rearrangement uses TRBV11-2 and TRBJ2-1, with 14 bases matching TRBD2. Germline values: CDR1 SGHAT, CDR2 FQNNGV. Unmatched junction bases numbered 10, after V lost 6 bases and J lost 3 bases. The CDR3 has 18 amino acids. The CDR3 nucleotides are TGTGCCAGCAGATCTATGACTAGCGGGAGGGCTAACTACAATGAGCAGTTCTTC. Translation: CASRSMTSGRANYNEQFF.

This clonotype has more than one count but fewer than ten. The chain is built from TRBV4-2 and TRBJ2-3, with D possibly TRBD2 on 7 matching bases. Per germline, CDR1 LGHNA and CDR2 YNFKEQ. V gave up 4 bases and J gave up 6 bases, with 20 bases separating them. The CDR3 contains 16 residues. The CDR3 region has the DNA TGTGCCAGCAGCCCCGCACAGGGAGGGACCCTGGATACGCAGTATTTT. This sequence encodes CASSPAQGGTLDTQYF.

CDR3 loop: CASRIEGSYNSPLHF. The CDR3 bases are TGCGCCAGCAGGATTGAAGGCTCCTATAATTCACCCCTCCACTTT. V and J are TRBV5-1 and TRBJ1-6; unclear D gene. V was pared by 5 bases and J by 0 bases, with 9 bases between. This CDR3 has 15 amino acids. Germline V lookup: CDR1 SGHRS, CDR2 YFSETQ.

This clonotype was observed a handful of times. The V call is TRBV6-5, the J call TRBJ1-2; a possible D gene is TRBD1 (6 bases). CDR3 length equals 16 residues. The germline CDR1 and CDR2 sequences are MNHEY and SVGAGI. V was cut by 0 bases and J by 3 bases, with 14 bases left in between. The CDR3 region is CASSYSGTRAYYGYTF. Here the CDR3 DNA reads TGTGCCAGCAGTTACTCCGGGACAAGGGCGTACTATGGCTACACCTTC.

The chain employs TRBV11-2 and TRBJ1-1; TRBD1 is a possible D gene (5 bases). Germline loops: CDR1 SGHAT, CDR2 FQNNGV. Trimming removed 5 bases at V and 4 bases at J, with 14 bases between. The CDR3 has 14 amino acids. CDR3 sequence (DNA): TGTGCCAGCAGCCCCGGCCAGGGCCCCACTGAAGCTTTCTTT. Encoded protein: CASSPGQGPTEAFF.